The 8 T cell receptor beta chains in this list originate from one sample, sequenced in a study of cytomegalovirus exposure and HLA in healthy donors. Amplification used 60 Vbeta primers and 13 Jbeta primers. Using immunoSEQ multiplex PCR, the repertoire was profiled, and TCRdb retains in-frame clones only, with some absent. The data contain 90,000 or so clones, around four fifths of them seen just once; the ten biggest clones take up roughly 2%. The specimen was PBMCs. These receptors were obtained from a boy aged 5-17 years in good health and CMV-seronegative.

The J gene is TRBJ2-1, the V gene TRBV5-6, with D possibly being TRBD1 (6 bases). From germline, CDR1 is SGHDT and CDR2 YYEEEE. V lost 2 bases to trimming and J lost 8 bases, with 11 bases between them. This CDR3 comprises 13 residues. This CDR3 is CASSLSRGYEQFF. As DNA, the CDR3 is TGTGCCAGCAGCTTATCGAGGGGGTATGAGCAGTTCTTC.

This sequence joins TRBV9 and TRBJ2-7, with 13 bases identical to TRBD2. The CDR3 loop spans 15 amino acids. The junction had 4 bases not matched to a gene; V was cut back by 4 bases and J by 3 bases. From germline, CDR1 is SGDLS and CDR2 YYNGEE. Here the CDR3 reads CASSPGTSGIYEQYF. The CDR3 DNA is TGTGCCAGCAGCCCTGGGACTAGCGGGATCTACGAGCAGTACTTC.

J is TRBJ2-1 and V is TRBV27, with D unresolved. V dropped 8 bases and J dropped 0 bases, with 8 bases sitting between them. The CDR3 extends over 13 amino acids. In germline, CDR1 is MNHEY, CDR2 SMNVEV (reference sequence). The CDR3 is CASGLSSYNEQFF. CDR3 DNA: TGTGCCAGCGGTCTGAGCTCCTACAATGAGCAGTTCTTC.

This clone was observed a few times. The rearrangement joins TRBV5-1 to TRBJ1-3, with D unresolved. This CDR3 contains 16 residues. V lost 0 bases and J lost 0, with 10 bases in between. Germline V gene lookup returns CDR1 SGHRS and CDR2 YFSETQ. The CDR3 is CASSLAGGSSGNTIYF. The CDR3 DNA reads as TGCGCCAGCAGCTTGGCCGGCGGCAGCTCTGGAAACACCATATATTTT. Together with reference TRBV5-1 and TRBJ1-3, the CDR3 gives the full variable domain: KAGVTQTPRYLIKTRGQQVTLSCSPISGHRSVSWYQQTPGQGLQFLFEYFSETQRNKGNFPGRFSGRQFSNSRSEMNVSTLELGDSALYLCASSLAGGSSGNTIYFGEGSWLTVV.

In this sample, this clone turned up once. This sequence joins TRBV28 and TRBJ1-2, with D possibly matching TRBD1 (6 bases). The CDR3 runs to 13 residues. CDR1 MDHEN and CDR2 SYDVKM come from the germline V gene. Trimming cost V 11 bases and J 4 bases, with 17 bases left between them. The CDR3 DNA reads TGTGCCGTAACCCCCCGGACAGCCTATGGCTACACCTTC. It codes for CAVTPRTAYGYTF.

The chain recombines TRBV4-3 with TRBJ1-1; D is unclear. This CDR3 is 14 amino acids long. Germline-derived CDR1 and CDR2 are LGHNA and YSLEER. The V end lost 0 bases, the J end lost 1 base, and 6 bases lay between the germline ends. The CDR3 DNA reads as TGCGCCAGCAGCCAAGATCGGTCGAACACTGAAGCTTTCTTT. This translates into CASSQDRSNTEAFF.

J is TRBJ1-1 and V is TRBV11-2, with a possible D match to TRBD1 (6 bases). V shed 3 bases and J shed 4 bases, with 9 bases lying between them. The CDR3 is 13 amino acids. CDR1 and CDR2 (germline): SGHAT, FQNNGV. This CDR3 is CASSLSRGTEAFF. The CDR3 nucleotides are TGTGCCAGCAGCTTGTCCAGGGGCACTGAAGCTTTCTTT.

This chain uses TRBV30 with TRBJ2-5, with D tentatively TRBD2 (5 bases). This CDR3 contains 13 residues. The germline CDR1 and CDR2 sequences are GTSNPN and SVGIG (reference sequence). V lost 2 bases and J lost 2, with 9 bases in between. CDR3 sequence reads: CAWSILVQETQYF. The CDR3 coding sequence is TGTGCCTGGAGTATACTAGTACAAGAGACCCAGTACTTC.